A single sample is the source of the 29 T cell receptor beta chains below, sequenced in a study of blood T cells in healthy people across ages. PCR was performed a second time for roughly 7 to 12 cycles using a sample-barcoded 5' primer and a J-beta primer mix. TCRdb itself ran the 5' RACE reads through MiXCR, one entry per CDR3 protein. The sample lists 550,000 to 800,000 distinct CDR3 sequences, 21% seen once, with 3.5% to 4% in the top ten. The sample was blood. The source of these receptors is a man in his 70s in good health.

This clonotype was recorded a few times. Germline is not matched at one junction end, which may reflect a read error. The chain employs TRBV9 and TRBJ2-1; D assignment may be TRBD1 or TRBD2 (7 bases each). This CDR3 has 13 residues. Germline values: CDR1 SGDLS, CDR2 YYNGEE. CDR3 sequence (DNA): TGCGCCAGTCCCAGGGGGACTAACAATGAGCAGTTCTTC. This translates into CASPRGTNNEQFF.

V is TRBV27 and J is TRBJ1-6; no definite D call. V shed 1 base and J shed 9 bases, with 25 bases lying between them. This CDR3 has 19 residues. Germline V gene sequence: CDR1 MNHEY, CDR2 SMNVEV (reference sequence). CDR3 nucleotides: TGTGCCAGCAGTTTATACCCTTATACCCCGACGAGATTGGGTTCACCCCTCCACTTT. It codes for CASSLYPYTPTRLGSPLHF.

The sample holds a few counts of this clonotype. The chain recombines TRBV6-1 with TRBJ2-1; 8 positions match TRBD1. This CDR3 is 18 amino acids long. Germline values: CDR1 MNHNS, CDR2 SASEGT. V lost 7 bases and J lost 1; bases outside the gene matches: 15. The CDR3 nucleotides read TGTGCCAGCACCCAGTTCCCTCCAGGGGGCGCTTCCTACAATGAGCAGTTCTTC. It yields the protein CASTQFPPGGASYNEQFF.

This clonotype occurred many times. The CDR3 bases are TGCAGTGCTAGGCGGACTAGCGGAACCTACGAGCAGTACTTC. This codes for CSARRTSGTYEQYF. This chain links TRBV20-1 with TRBJ2-7; 10 nucleotides agree with TRBD2. Germline assignment: CDR1 DFQATT and CDR2 SNEGSKA (reference sequence). The CDR3 sequence is 14 residues long. With V trimmed by 3 bases and J by 2 bases, 4 bases remained unmatched.

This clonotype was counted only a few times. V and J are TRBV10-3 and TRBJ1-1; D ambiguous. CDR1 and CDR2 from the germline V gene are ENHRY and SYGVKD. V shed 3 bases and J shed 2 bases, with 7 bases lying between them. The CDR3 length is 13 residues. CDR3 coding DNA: TGTGCCATCAGTGACGGATTTAACACTGAAGCTTTCTTT. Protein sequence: CAISDGFNTEAFF.

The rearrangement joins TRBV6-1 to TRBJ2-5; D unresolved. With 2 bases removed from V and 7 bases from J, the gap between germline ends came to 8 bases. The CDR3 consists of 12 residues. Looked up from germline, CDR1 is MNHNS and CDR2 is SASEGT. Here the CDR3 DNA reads TGTGCCAGCAGTGAAAATGGTTCGACCCAGTACTTC. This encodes CASSENGSTQYF.

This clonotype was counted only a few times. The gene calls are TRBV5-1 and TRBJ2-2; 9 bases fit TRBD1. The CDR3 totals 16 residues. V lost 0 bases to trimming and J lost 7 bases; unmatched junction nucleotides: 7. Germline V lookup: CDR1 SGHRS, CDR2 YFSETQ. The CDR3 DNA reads TGCGCCAGCAGCTTGGTTGGACAGGGGCTCGGCGGGGAGCTGTTTTTT. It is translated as CASSLVGQGLGGELFF.

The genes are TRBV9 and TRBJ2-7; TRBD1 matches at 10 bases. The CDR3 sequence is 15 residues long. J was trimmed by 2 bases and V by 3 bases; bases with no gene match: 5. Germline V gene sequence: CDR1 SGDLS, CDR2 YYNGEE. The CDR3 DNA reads TGTGCCAGCAGCGCGGCCGACAGGGGGCCCTACGAGCAGTACTTC. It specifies CASSAADRGPYEQYF.

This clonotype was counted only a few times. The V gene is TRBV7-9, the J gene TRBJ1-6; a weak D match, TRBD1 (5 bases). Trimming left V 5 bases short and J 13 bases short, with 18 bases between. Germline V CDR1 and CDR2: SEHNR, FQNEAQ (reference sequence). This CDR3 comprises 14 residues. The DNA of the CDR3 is TGTGCCAGCAGCCCAGACAGCTTATTTTCCCCCCTCCACTTT. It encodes CASSPDSLFSPLHF.

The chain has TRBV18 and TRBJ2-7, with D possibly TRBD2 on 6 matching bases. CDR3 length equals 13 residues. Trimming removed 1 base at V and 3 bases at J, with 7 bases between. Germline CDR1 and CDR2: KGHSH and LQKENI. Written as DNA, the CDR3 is TGTGCCAGCTCACCACTGCGGGACTACGAGCAGTACTTC. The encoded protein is CASSPLRDYEQYF.

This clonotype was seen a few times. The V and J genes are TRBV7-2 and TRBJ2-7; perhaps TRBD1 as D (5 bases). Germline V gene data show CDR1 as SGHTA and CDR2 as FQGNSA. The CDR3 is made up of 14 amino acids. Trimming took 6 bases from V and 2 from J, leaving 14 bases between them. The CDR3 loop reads CASSSGITTYEQYF. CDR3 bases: TGTGCCAGCAGTTCAGGGATCACTACCTACGAGCAGTACTTC.

The CDR3 here is CASSQDRVSEKLFF. The DNA for the CDR3 is TGCGCCAGCAGCCAAGATCGGGTATCTGAAAAACTGTTTTTT. The J gene is TRBJ1-4, the V gene TRBV4-3, with unresolved D. CDR3 length: 14 amino acids. Germline assignment: CDR1 LGHNA and CDR2 YSLEER. V gave up 0 bases and J gave up 7 bases, with 9 bases separating them.

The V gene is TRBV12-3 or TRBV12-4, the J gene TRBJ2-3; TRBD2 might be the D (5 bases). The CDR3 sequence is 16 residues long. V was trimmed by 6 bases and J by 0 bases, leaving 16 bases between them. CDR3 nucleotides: TGTGCCAGCAGGGAACAGAGGGCGACTAGCACAGATACGCAGTATTTT. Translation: CASREQRATSTDTQYF.

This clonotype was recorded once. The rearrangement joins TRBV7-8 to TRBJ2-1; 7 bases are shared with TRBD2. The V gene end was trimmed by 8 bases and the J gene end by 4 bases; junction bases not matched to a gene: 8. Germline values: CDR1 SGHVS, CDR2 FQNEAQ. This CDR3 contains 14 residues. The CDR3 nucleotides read TGTGCCAGCGCTAGCGGAAAAAGTTACAATGAGCAGTTCTTC. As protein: CASASGKSYNEQFF.

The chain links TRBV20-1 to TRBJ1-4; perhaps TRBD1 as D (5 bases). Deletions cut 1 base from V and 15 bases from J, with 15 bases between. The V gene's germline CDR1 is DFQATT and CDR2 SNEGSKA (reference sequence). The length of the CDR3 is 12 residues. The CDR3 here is CSARVPAGRVFF. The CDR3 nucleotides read TGCAGTGCTAGAGTACCCGCAGGGAGGGTGTTTTTT.

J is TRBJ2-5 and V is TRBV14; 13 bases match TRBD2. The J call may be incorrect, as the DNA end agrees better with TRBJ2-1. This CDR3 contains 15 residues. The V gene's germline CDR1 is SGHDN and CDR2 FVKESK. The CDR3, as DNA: TGTGCCAGCAGCCAAGGACTAGCGGGAGGTCAGGAGCAGTTCTTC. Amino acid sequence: CASSQGLAGGQEQFF.

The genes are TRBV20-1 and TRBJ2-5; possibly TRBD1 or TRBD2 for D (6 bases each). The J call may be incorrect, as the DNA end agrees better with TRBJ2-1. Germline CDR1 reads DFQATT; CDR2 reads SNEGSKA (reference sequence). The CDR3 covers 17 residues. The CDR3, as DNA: TGCAGTGCTTCCCCAAACCGGGGGCTCGTTAGTAACAATGAGCAGTTCTTC. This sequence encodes CSASPNRGLVSNNEQFF.

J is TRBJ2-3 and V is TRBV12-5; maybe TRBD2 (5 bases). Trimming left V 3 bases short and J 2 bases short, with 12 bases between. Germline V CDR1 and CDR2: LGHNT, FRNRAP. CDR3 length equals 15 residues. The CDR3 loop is CASGFRTGYTDTQYF. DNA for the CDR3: TGTGCTAGTGGTTTTCGGACTGGTTACACAGATACGCAGTATTTT.

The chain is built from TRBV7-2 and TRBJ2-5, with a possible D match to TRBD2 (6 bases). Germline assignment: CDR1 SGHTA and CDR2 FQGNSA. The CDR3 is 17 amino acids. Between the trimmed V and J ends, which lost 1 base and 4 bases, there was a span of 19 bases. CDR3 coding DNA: TGTGCCAGCAGCTTAGTGGCGTTCGGCGGGACCAGAGAGACCCAGTACTTC. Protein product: CASSLVAFGGTRETQYF.

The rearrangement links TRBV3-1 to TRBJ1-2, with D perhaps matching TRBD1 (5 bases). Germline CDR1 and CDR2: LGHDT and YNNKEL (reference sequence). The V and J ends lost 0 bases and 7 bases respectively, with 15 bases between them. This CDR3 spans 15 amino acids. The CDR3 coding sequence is TGTGCCAGCAGCCAAGATCTGGGGCGCAGTAGTGGCTACACCTTC. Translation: CASSQDLGRSSGYTF.

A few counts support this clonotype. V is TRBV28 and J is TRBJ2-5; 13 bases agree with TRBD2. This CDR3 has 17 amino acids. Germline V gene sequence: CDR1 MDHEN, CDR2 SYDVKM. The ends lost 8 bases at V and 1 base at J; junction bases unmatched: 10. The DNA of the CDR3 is TGTGCCAGCCGAGGACTAGCGGGAGCACGGGGCCAAGAGACCCAGTACTTC. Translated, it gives CASRGLAGARGQETQYF. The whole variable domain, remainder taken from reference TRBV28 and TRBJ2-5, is DVKVTQSSRYLVKRTGEKVFLECVQDMDHENMFWYRQDPGLGLRLIYFSYDVKMKEKGDIPEGYSVSREKKERFSLILESASTNQTSMYLCASRGLAGARGQETQYFGPGTRLLVL.

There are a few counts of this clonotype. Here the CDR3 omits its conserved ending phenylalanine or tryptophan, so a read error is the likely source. The CDR3 is CASSSGQNTEAFL. CDR3 nucleotide sequence: TGTGCCAGCAGCTCGGGACAGAACACTGAAGCTTTCCTT. The V and J genes are TRBV3-1 and TRBJ1-1; a possible D gene is TRBD1 (6 bases). V lost 5 bases, J lost 1 base, and 8 bases lay in between. The germline V gene encodes CDR1 LGHDT and CDR2 YNNKEL (reference sequence). The CDR3 extends over 13 amino acids.

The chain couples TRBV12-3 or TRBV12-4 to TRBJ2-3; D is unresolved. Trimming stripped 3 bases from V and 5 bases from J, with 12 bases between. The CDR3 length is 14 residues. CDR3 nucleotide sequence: TGTGCCAGCAGTTTTGTAGGGCCCGGAGATACGCAGTATTTT. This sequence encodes CASSFVGPGDTQYF.

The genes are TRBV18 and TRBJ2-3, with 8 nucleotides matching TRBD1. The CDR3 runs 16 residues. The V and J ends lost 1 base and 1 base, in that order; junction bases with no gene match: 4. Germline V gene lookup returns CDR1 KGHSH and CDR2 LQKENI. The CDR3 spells CASSPLPGQGTDTQYF. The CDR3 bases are TGTGCCAGCTCACCACTGCCGGGACAGGGCACAGATACGCAGTATTTT.

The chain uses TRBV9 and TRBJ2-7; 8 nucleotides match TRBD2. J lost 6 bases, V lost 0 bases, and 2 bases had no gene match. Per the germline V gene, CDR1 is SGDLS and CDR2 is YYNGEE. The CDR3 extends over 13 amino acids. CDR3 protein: CASSVDSGSEQYF. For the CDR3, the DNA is TGTGCCAGCAGCGTAGACAGCGGGAGCGAGCAGTACTTC.

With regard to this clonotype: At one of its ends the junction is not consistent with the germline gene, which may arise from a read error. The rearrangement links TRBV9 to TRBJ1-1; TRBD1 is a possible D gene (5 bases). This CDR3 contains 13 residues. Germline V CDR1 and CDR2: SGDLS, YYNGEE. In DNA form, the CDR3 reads TGTGCCAGCAGCGTAGGGGGGAACGCTGAAGCTTTCTTT. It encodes CASSVGGNAEAFF.

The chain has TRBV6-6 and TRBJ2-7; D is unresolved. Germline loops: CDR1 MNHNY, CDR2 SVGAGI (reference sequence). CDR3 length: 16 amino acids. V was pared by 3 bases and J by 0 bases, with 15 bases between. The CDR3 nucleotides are TGTGCCAGCAGTTATCTTGGGCAGGAGAGCTCCTACGAGCAGTACTTC. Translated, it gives CASSYLGQESSYEQYF.

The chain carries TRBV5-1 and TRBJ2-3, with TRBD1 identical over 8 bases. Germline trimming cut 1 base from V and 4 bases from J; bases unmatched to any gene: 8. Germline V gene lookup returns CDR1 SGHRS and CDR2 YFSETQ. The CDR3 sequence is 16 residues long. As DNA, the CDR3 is TGCGCCAGCAGCTTGCCCCGACAGGGGAGCGCAGATACGCAGTATTTT. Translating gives CASSLPRQGSADTQYF.

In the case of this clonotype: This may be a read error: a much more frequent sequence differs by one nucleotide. CDR3 loop: CACSQSTESGETQYF. CDR3 in DNA: TGTGCCTGTAGCCAGTCGACGGAGAGCGGAGAGACCCAGTACTTC. The genes are TRBV19 and TRBJ2-5; D perhaps matches TRBD2 (5 bases). Germline CDR1 and CDR2: LNHDA and SQIVND (reference sequence). The CDR3 has 15 amino acids.